Listed here are 18 T cell receptor beta chains from one sample, sequenced in a study of cytotoxic CD8 clonotypes in ibrutinib-treated CLL (dated by TCRdb to 2020 to 2023). Receptor amplification or capture employed the immunoSEQ multiplex PCR assay. TCRdb holds this immuneACCESS table with in-frame rearrangements only. Some clones are missing; in checked studies, unresolved V genes explain under half, and the rest has no known cause. A total of about 28,000 clones appear in this sample, around three fifths of them only once. About 15% of the sample is in the top ten clones. Specimen: PBMCs, collected before ibrutinib treatment. The receptors stem from a human donor with chronic lymphocytic leukemia.

In its sample, this clone was seen a few times. The chain has TRBV19 and TRBJ2-3, with 7 bases matching TRBD2. Germline CDR1 is LNHDA and CDR2 is SQIVND (reference sequence). The CDR3 covers 13 residues. V dropped 6 bases and J dropped 4; count of bases not matched to a gene: 4. The CDR3 loop is CASRTAGADTQYF. CDR3 nucleotide sequence: TGTGCCAGTAGAACGGCGGGAGCAGATACGCAGTATTTT.

The table lists this clone with a count of one. The chain uses TRBV13 and TRBJ2-7, with TRBD2 as a possible D gene (5 bases). CDR1 is PRHDT, CDR2 FYEKMQ, per germline (reference sequence). V was trimmed by 5 bases and J by 5 bases, leaving 10 bases between them. The CDR3 consists of 12 residues. CDR3 DNA sequence: TGTGCCAGCAGCCGTACTAGAAACGAGCAGTACTTC. This sequence encodes CASSRTRNEQYF.

This clone was counted a few times. The rearrangement uses TRBV11-2 and TRBJ2-2; D tentatively fits TRBD1 or TRBD2 (5 bases each). Trimming shortened V by 6 bases and J by 7 bases, and 12 bases separated the two germline ends. Germline loops: CDR1 SGHAT, CDR2 FQNNGV. The CDR3 length is 13 residues. DNA of the CDR3: TGTGCCAGCAGTTCATTGAGGGGCGGGGAGCTGTTTTTT. Amino acids: CASSSLRGGELFF.

In its sample, this clone was seen a few times. The rearrangement links TRBV19 to TRBJ2-1, with D perhaps matching TRBD2 (6 bases). Looked up from germline, CDR1 is LNHDA and CDR2 is SQIVND (reference sequence). This CDR3 has 10 amino acids. V was clipped by 8 bases and J by 7 bases, with 6 bases between them. In nucleotides, the CDR3 is TGTGCCAGTGGGGGGAATGAGCAGTTCTTC. Encoded protein: CASGGNEQFF.

This clone showed up just a few times. The chain carries TRBV5-5 and TRBJ2-5, with D possibly TRBD1 on 6 matching bases. Germline values: CDR1 SGHKS, CDR2 YYEKEE (reference sequence). V lost 4 bases and J lost 4, with 14 bases in between. This CDR3 has 14 amino acids. The CDR3 nucleotides are TGTGCCAGCAGCAAAGGGACGGACAGAGAGACCCAGTACTTC. It encodes CASSKGTDRETQYF.

The V gene is TRBV5-1, the J gene TRBJ2-1; D might be TRBD2 (6 bases). Trimming left V 4 bases short and J 6 bases short, with 11 bases between. CDR3 length: 13 amino acids. The germline gives CDR1 SGHRS, CDR2 YFSETQ. The CDR3 is CASSPGTPNEQFF. In DNA, the CDR3 is TGCGCCAGCAGCCCCGGGACTCCCAATGAGCAGTTCTTC.

CDR3 amino acids: CASSEAWGWGTDTQYF. CDR3 DNA sequence: TGTGCCAGCAGTGAAGCATGGGGATGGGGCACAGATACGCAGTATTTT. This chain uses TRBV6-1 with TRBJ2-3; no definite D call. V was cut by 0 bases and J by 1 base, with 11 bases left in between. The CDR3 loop spans 16 amino acids. The germline CDR1 and CDR2 sequences are MNHNS and SASEGT.

This chain joins TRBV4-1 and TRBJ2-7, with D unresolved. Germline V gene lookup returns CDR1 MGHRA and CDR2 YSYEKL. V shed 1 base and J shed 1 base, with 5 bases lying between them. CDR3 length: 13 amino acids. CDR3 nucleotides: TGCGCCAGCAGCCAAGGCGCTTCCTACGAGCAGTACTTC. This translates into CASSQGASYEQYF.

There are a few counts of this clone. This sequence joins TRBV11-2 and TRBJ2-7; D remains ambiguous. The germline gives CDR1 SGHAT, CDR2 FQNNGV. The V gene lost 4 bases and the J gene lost 0 bases, with 13 bases spanning the gap. CDR3 length: 15 amino acids. For the CDR3, the DNA is TGTGCCAGCAGCTGGCTTACTATCACCTCCTACGAGCAGTACTTC. Protein product: CASSWLTITSYEQYF.

This clone was seen a single time. The CDR3 bases are TGTGCCAGCACCCGAGGGGCTGAAGCTTTCTTT. Its translation: CASTRGAEAFF. V gene TRBV5-6 combines with J gene TRBJ1-1; D perhaps matches TRBD1 (5 bases). Trimming took 6 bases from V and 6 from J, leaving 9 bases between them. This CDR3 has 11 amino acids. The germline V gene encodes CDR1 SGHDT and CDR2 YYEEEE.

In its sample, this clone was seen once. The CDR3 DNA reads TGTGCCAGCAGCCGCGTGCGGGAGGGTACAGATACGCAGTATTTT. Its protein is CASSRVREGTDTQYF. This chain joins TRBV7-9 and TRBJ2-3; 9 bases fit TRBD2. V shed 5 bases and J 3 bases; nucleotides not matched to a gene: 6. CDR1 is SEHNR and CDR2 is FQNEAQ in the germline V gene (reference sequence). The CDR3 extends over 15 amino acids.

The chain employs TRBV5-4 and TRBJ2-7; unclear D gene. The length of the CDR3 is 15 residues. Germline CDR1 is SGHNT and CDR2 is YYREEE (reference sequence). Trimming cost V 2 bases and J 0 bases, with 12 bases left between them. The CDR3 region has the DNA TGTGCCAGCAGCTTTGGTCCGGGTTTCTCCTACGAGCAGTACTTC. It specifies CASSFGPGFSYEQYF.

This clone was seen a handful of times. The rearrangement uses TRBV5-4 and TRBJ2-5; no clear D gene. The CDR3 loop spans 15 amino acids. Trimming pared 3 bases from V and 5 bases from J, leaving 17 bases between. From germline, CDR1 is SGHNT and CDR2 YYREEE (reference sequence). The CDR3 DNA sequence: TGTGCCAGCAGCTCGTCCGGCCGCTTGGGCGAGACCCAGTACTTC. Amino acid sequence: CASSSSGRLGETQYF.

The genes are TRBV9 and TRBJ2-1; TRBD2 matches at 10 bases. This CDR3 spans 17 amino acids. CDR1 SGDLS and CDR2 YYNGEE come from the germline V gene. Trimming at V came to 0 bases and at J to 7 bases, leaving 10 bases not matched to a gene. For the CDR3, the DNA is TGTGCCAGCAGCGTAGCTCTCGAGAGCGGGGGGGAGAATGAGCAGTTCTTC. Translated, it gives CASSVALESGGENEQFF.

As DNA, the CDR3 is TGTGCCAGCAGCTTAAGGTCCGCTTACAATGAGCAGTTCTTC. Amino acid sequence: CASSLRSAYNEQFF. The rearrangement joins TRBV11-3 to TRBJ2-1, with D uncertain. The germline V gene encodes CDR1 SGHNT and CDR2 YENEEA. V lost 2 bases and J lost 4, with 9 bases in between. The CDR3 loop spans 14 amino acids.

The chain recombines TRBV2 with TRBJ1-1, with D tentatively TRBD1 (6 bases). Trimming left V 7 bases short and J 2 bases short, with 17 bases between. The CDR3 sequence is 15 residues long. Germline loops: CDR1 SNHLY, CDR2 FYNNEI. The DNA for the CDR3 is TGTGCCAGCATCTGGGGGGCTACAACTAACACTGAAGCTTTCTTT. Translated, it gives CASIWGATTNTEAFF. Complete variable domain (other parts from reference TRBV2 and TRBJ1-1): EPEVTQTPSHQVTQMGQEVILRCVPISNHLYFYWYRQILGQKVEFLVSFYNNEISEKSEIFDDQFSVERPDGSNFTLKIRSTKLEDSAMYFCASIWGATTNTEAFFGQGTRLTVV.

CDR3 amino acids: CASSKGSSGTDGEKLFF. CDR3 sequence (DNA): TGTGCCAGCAGCAAAGGTTCCTCCGGGACAGATGGCGAAAAACTGTTTTTT. The chain employs TRBV21-1 and TRBJ1-4; TRBD1 is taken as the D call from the table, unchecked against the DNA. TRBV21-1 is shown as a pseudogene. This CDR3 is 17 amino acids long.

CDR3 in DNA: TGTGCCAGCAGTTTGAAAAAGGAGCAGTACTTC. As protein: CASSLKKEQYF. The V gene is TRBV28, the J gene TRBJ2-7; D not resolved. The CDR3 covers 11 residues. Germline V gene data show CDR1 as MDHEN and CDR2 as SYDVKM. The V and J ends lost 3 bases and 7 bases respectively, with 7 bases between them.